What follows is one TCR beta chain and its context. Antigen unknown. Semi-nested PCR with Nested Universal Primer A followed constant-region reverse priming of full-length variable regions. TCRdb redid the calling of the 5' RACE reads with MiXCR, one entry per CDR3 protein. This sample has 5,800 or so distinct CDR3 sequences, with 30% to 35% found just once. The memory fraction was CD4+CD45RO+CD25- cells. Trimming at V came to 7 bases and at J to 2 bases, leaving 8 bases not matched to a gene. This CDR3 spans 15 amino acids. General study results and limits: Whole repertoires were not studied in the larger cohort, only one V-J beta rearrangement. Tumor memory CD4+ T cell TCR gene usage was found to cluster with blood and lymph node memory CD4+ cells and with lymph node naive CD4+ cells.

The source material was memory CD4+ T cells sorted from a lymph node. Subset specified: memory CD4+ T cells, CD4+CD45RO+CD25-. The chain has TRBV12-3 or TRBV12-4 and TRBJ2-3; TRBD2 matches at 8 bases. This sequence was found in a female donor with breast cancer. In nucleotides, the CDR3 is TGTGCCAGCACAAGCGGGGGCCCACTCACAGATACGCAGTATTTT. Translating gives CASTSGGPLTDTQYF.